Detailed here is one T cell receptor (beta chain). Its antigen remains unknown. The data were obtained in a study of CD8 T cells in ankylosing spondylitis. Study results and limitations: The clones that were linked to disease were reported to be significantly enriched in matched synovial fluid samples from ankylosing spondylitis patients. Some motif variants were previously reported in reactive arthritis synovial fluid and blood.

The CDR3 sequence is 14 residues long. The trim removed 3 bases at V and 5 bases at J, leaving 2 bases unmatched. A single record per CDR3 protein comes from TCRdb applying MiXCR to the 5' RACE reads. Of about 250,000 distinct CDR3 sequences in the sample, roughly a third were seen once. The TCR comes from a male donor with ankylosing spondylitis or in good health (not recorded which). The chain recombines TRBV12-3 or TRBV12-4 with TRBJ2-2, with 8 bases identical to TRBD1. The specimen was blood, either unsorted or a sorted T cell fraction (not recorded which). The CDR3 DNA follows: TGTGCCAGCAGTTTCAGGGGGCGAACCGGGGAGCTGTTTTTT. The encoded protein is CASSFRGRTGELFF.